This T cell receptor (beta chain) was captured in a study of T-cell memory formation after mild COVID-19 (dated by TCRdb to the early 2020s). In the study overall: TCR sequence clusters from the two donors were largely donor specific. In two donors, T-cell clones that expanded and contracted after mild COVID-19 were tracked by sequencing TCRalpha and TCRbeta repertoires over time. The cohort comprised two young, previously healthy adult volunteers, one female and one male. General study outcomes and caveats: Balanced CD4/CD8 phenotypes were observed for clones contracting from day 15 to 85, whereas a bias towards CD4+ was observed for a second wave of clones expanding from day 15 to 37. Some responding clones were detected in pre-infection memory, suggesting pre-existing cross-reactive memory T cells joined the SARS-CoV-2 response. Contracting CD4+ clones appeared mostly in the CM and EM memory subsets, whereas CD8+ clones were enriched in EMRA. SARS-CoV-2 specificity was not confirmed for the second-wave clones peaking on day 37. The study covered only a couple of mild cases, and larger cohorts including severe cases with pre-infection samples were considered necessary.

Points on this clonotype: Its binding antigen is unknown. Base qualities were left out, and no much larger clone turns up one base away.

From cysteine to phenylalanine, the CDR3 is 14 amino acids long. Only CDR3 DNA is held: 42 bases, read in frame from base 1. V is clipped by 5 bases and J by 1 base, and the sequence between their germline boundaries is 12 bases long. CDR1 is given as SEHNR and CDR2 as FQNEAQ, both from the germline V gene (reference sequence). Ficoll-Paque density gradient centrifugation was the method used to isolate PBMCs. Sequencer: Illumina NovaSeq 6000. Using 5'RACE with constant-segment primers, TCRalpha and TCRbeta cDNA libraries were constructed, with sample barcodes and unique molecular identifiers added in the process. RNA was extracted from every sample with Trizol reagent. Library amplification was performed in two PCR steps, and a second sample barcode and Illumina TruSeq adapters were introduced in the second step. Libraries were sequenced on an Illumina NovaSeq with 2 x 150 bp paired-end reads. In the original analysis: Demultiplexing of reads and collapsing into UMI-guided consensus sequences were performed with migec v1.2.7. Using mixcr v2.1.11, UMI consensuses were aligned to TRA and TRB V and J templates and then assembled into clonotypes. A clonotype was counted as expanded or contracted only if both edgeR and NoisET called the change significant, with noise models trained on biological replicates. edgeR calls used a false discovery rate-adjusted p below 0.01 and a log2 fold-change threshold of 1. As an exploratory analysis of dynamics, PCA with hierarchical clustering was applied to max-normalized trajectories of the 1000 most abundant clonotypes. The CD4 or CD8 phenotype of responding clones was assigned using the separately sequenced CD4+ and CD8+ repertoires. The public reads were quality trimmed at Q25 with fastp and then assembled into clones with MiXCR by TCRdb, keeping productive beta chains. Entries that share a CDR3 protein sequence are merged under the most common genes and DNA. None of the V and J calls come from the authors' own analysis; TCRdb made them. The sample table contains 180,000 or so distinct CDR3 sequences; only one count was recorded for about a sixth of them. Of the sample, 2% to 2.5% falls within the top ten clones.

The receptor's source is an adult woman who had mild COVID-19 (a few samples of this study predate the infection). The sample titles of this study are shuffled in the database, so cell type and time point are left out; the donor was told from shared clones. This receptor chain uses TRBV7-9 and TRBJ2-7, with no D gene named confidently. The sequencing sample was made of PBMCs or a T cell subset sorted from them (not recorded which). The CDR3 protein is CASSPRTVSYEQYF. At the DNA level, the sequence is TGTGCCAGCAGCCCCCGAACTGTTTCCTACGAGCAGTACTTC.